This T cell receptor beta chain came from a study of STAT3 mutations in large granular lymphocyte leukemia. The method was immunoSEQ multiplex PCR; TCRdb's version includes in-frame clones alone and lacks a portion of them. The table has about 42,000 clones, around 80% seen once. The study, taken as a whole, reports: In several patients, dominant TCR clone burden exceeded STAT3 mutant burden, suggesting STAT3 mutation arose secondarily. Every T-LGLL patient had at least one immunodominant TCRbeta clonotype.

The CDR3 contains 16 residues. CDR1 and CDR2 from the germline V gene are MDHEN and SYDVKM. V gave up 5 bases and J gave up 4 bases; unmatched junction bases: 13. Concerning this clone: Its target is not known.

The sequence was obtained from a human donor with T large granular lymphocyte leukemia. Some clones in this sample may be carry-over from other donors' samples. The chain uses TRBV28 and TRBJ2-7; 8 positions match TRBD2. Material for sequencing was PBMCs. This chain's CDR3 is CASSPHGRGGLYEQYV. The DNA for the CDR3 is TGTGCCAGCAGTCCGCATGGGCGCGGGGGGCTATACGAGCAGTACGTC.